These 10 T cell receptor beta chains were sequenced from one sample in a study of cytomegalovirus exposure and HLA in healthy donors. The PCR employed 60 Vbeta primers together with 13 Jbeta primers. Only in-frame clones appear in the TCRdb table, and some are missing; sequencing was by immunoSEQ multiplex PCR. This sample has under 200,000 clones, with around 74% found just once. Specimen: PBMCs. The origin of the receptors is a man between 18 and 35 years old in good health and CMV-seronegative.

The chain recombines TRBV5-5 with TRBJ2-7, with D perhaps TRBD2 (6 bases). This CDR3 spans 15 amino acids. Germline CDR1 is SGHKS and CDR2 is YYEKEE (reference sequence). Trimming shortened V by 3 bases and J by 7 bases, and 20 bases separated the two germline ends. CDR3 coding DNA: TGTGCCAGCAGCTCGCCGGGACTCCCCCCGGGGGAGCAGTACTTC. It specifies CASSSPGLPPGEQYF.

A single count supports this clone. This rearrangement joins TRBV5-1 to TRBJ2-3, with 8 positions matching TRBD1. V lost 0 bases to trimming and J lost 4 bases; unmatched junction nucleotides: 4. The CDR3 is made up of 15 amino acids. CDR1 and CDR2 from the germline V gene are SGHRS and YFSETQ. The CDR3 coding sequence is TGCGCCAGCAGCTTGGGGGCAGGGGGCTCAGATACGCAGTATTTT. Amino acids: CASSLGAGGSDTQYF.

The rearrangement joins TRBV7-9 to TRBJ2-5, with D uncertain. V was pared by 8 bases and J by 2 bases, with 9 bases between. The CDR3 is 12 residues long. Germline V gives CDR1 SEHNR, CDR2 FQNEAQ (reference sequence). The CDR3: CASGGRQETQYF. As DNA, the CDR3 is TGTGCCAGCGGCGGTCGTCAAGAGACCCAGTACTTC.

Only a few counts were recorded for this clone. This chain uses TRBV6-6 with TRBJ2-3; D uncertain. Germline loops: CDR1 MNHNY, CDR2 SVGAGI (reference sequence). There are 12 residues in the CDR3. V was cut by 7 bases and J by 2 bases, with 7 bases left in between. The CDR3 loop is CASTKSTDTQYF. The CDR3, as DNA: TGTGCCAGCACCAAATCCACAGATACGCAGTATTTT.

The gene calls are TRBV30 and TRBJ1-6, with D hard to call. This CDR3 spans 17 amino acids. From germline, CDR1 is GTSNPN and CDR2 SVGIG (reference sequence). Trimming shortened V by 2 bases and J by 0 bases, and 14 bases separated the two germline ends. CDR3 residues: CAWSYTGSGSYNSPLHF. The CDR3, as DNA: TGTGCCTGGAGTTATACGGGGTCAGGCTCCTATAATTCACCCCTCCACTTT.

The chain combines TRBV4-1 with TRBJ2-7; 7 bases line up with TRBD1. CDR1 MGHRA and CDR2 YSYEKL come from the germline V gene. V lost 0 bases to trimming and J lost 2 bases; unmatched junction nucleotides: 7. CDR3 length: 16 residues. The CDR3: CASSQDGTGAPYEQYF. CDR3 DNA sequence: TGCGCCAGCAGCCAAGACGGCACAGGGGCCCCCTACGAGCAGTACTTC.

This clone was seen just once. This rearrangement joins TRBV5-1 to TRBJ1-1; tentatively, D is TRBD1 (5 bases). The CDR3 is 16 residues long. With 4 bases removed from V and 0 bases from J, the gap between germline ends came to 16 bases. Germline V gene sequence: CDR1 SGHRS, CDR2 YFSETQ. The DNA for the CDR3 is TGCGCCAGCAGCCTCACCAGACAGATTATGAACACTGAAGCTTTCTTT. Protein: CASSLTRQIMNTEAFF.

This clone was seen a handful of times. The CDR3: CASSPGTGPSYEQYF. The CDR3 nucleotides are TGTGCCAGCTCACCCGGGACAGGGCCCTCCTACGAGCAGTACTTC. This sequence joins TRBV18 and TRBJ2-7, with 9 bases fitting TRBD1. Germline V lookup: CDR1 KGHSH, CDR2 LQKENI. The CDR3 runs 15 residues. Trimming cost V 3 bases and J 0 bases; bases outside gene matches: 3.

CDR3 protein: CASSEDAAGAYEQYF. Here the CDR3 DNA reads TGTGCCAGCAGTGAAGACGCAGCGGGAGCTTACGAGCAGTACTTC. The V gene is TRBV2, the J gene TRBJ2-7; 8 bases fit TRBD2. With 1 base clipped from V and 4 bases from J, the junction kept 6 bases outside the gene matches. CDR3 length: 15 residues. Germline CDR1 is SNHLY and CDR2 is FYNNEI.

Note on this clone: The junction departs from germline at one end; a sequencing error may be responsible. The chain combines TRBV7-9 with TRBJ2-3; 8 nucleotides match TRBD1. Per the germline V gene, CDR1 is SEHNR and CDR2 is FQNEAQ (reference sequence). The CDR3 covers 16 residues. The CDR3 DNA sequence: TGTTCCAGCAGCTCGCGCCAGGGGGCTAGTCGGGATACGCAGTATTTT. It translates to CSSSSRQGASRDTQYF.